This T cell receptor beta chain was identified in a study of spatial heterogeneity in lung cancer. Time point of the sample: sample taken at primary tumor resection. Each CDR3 protein gets one entry after TCRdb re-called the 5' RACE reads with MiXCR. The sample contains 100,000 or so distinct CDR3 sequences, 4% to 4.5% of which appear only once. The CDR3 length is 15 residues. Germline values: CDR1 KGHSH, CDR2 LQKENI. Trimming took off 3 bases at V and 2 bases at J, with 13 bases between the two ends. Study findings and constraints: In tumors, expanded intratumoral alpha and beta TCR counts tracked mutation counts.

Remarks on this clonotype: Its antigen is currently unknown.

The sequence was collected from a male donor with early-stage non-small cell lung cancer. The rearrangement uses TRBV18 and TRBJ1-2; tentative D call: TRBD1 (5 bases). The sequences come from lung tumor tissue, collected at surgery. The CDR3 reads CASSPAGPLNYGYTF. The CDR3, as DNA: TGTGCCAGCTCACCCGCGGGACCGCTAAACTATGGCTACACCTTC.